This section outlines one T cell receptor (beta chain) sequence together with its context. The antigen is undetermined. The entry originates in a study of OX40 agonist ivuxolimab in advanced cancers. Study details: Melanoma, hepatocellular carcinoma, head and neck or renal cell cancer occurred in dose-escalation patients. Cohort: about 82% men, mean age approximately 60, aged about 23 to 79.

Overall study findings and caveats: Doses of 0.1 to 3.0 mg/kg were accompanied by clonal expansion of CD4+ and CD8+ blood T cells by week 6. Among patients with partial responses at 0.1-3.0 mg/kg, clonal expansion was among the lowest.

Profiled with immunoSEQ multiplex PCR; TCRdb holds only in-frame clones, not every one. Among tens of thousands of clones, 82% were seen once, and the ten largest hold about 1.8%. The receptor comes from an adult with an advanced solid tumor such as melanoma, head and neck, liver or kidney cancer. The specimen comprised CD4+ or CD8+ T cells sorted from blood, sampled in a trial of the OX40 agonist ivuxolimab.

CDR3 nucleotide sequence: TGTGCCAGCAGTCCCGATACTCACACTGAAGCTTTCTTT. Residues: CASSPDTHTEAFF. The J gene is TRBJ1-1, the V gene TRBV6-5; D is uncertain. Trimming removed 5 bases from V and 3 bases from J, with 10 bases in between. In germline, CDR1 is MNHEY, CDR2 SVGAGI. This CDR3 has 13 residues.